This TCR beta chain was documented in a study of blood T cell repertoires in COVID-19. Generated by immunoSEQ multiplex PCR, the TCRdb table keeps only in-frame clones and is missing some. The sample shows 450,000 or so clones, less than 95% of them seen only once. The V gene's germline CDR1 is SGHNT and CDR2 YENEEA. With 1 base clipped from V and 9 bases from J, the junction kept 3 bases outside the gene matches. This CDR3 contains 16 residues. The V and J genes are TRBV11-3 and TRBJ2-1; TRBD2 matches at 16 bases. Sequenced: PBMCs or T cells enriched from blood (not recorded which). This TCR derives from a man between 18 and 29 years old who had recovered from COVID-19. The CDR3 bases are TGTGCCAGCAGCTTAGGGGGACTAGCGGGAGGGCCTGAGCAGTTCTTC. It is translated as CASSLGGLAGGPEQFF.